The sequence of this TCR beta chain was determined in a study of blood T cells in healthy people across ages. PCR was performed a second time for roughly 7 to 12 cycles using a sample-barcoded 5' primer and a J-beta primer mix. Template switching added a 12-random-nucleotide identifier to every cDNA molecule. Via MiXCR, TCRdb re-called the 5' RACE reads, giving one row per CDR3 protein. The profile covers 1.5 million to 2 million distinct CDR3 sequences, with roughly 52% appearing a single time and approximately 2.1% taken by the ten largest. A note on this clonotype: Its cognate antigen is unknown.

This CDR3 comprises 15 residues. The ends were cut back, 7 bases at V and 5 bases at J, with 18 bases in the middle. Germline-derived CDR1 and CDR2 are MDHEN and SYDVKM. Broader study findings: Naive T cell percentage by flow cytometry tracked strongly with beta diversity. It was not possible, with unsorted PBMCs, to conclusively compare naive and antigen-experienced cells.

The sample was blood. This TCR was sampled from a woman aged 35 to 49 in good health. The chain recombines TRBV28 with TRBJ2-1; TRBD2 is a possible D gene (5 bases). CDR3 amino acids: CASIETGLQNNEQFF. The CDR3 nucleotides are TGTGCCAGCATCGAAACGGGGTTGCAGAACAATGAGCAGTTCTTC.